This TCR beta chain was identified during a study of T cells in tumors after PD-1 blockade. There are 15 residues in the CDR3. Germline lookup yields CDR1 SGHAT and CDR2 FQDESV (reference sequence). Trimming shortened V by 4 bases and J by 0 bases, and 10 bases separated the two germline ends. TCRdb's table, derived via immunoSEQ multiplex PCR, lists solely in-frame clones and lacks some. Of about 13,000 clones in the sample, about three fifths were seen once. Source: tumor tissue, taken before anti-PD-1 treatment. The V gene is TRBV11-1, the J gene TRBJ2-1, with D perhaps matching TRBD2 (6 bases). This receptor was identified in a human donor with cutaneous squamous cell carcinoma. The CDR3, as DNA: TGTGCCAGCAGCTACGGGAGAGGCTCCTACAATGAGCAGTTCTTC. It yields the protein CASSYGRGSYNEQFF.